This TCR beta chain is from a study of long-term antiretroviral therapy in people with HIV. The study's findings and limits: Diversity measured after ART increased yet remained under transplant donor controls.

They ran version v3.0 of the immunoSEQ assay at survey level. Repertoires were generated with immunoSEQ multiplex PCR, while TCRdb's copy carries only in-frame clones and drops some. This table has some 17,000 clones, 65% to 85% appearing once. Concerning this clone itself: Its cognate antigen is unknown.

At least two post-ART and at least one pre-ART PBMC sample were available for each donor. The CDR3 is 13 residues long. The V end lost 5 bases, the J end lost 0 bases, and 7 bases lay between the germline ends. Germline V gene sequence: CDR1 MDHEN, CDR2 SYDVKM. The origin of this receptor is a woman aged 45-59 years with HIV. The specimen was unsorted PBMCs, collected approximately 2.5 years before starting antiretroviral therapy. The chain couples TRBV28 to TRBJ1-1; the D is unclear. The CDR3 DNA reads TGTGCCAGCAGTACAGCAATGAACACTGAAGCTTTCTTT. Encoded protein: CASSTAMNTEAFF.